This T cell receptor (beta chain) was sequenced in a study of cytomegalovirus exposure and HLA in healthy donors. Overall study results and limits: Upon later analysis, TCR association rates were observed to vary by HLA locus, being highest for DRB1 and lowest for HLA-C.

This PCR relied on a set of 60 Vbeta primers and 13 Jbeta primers. Per the original data handling: A follow-up analysis tallied about 80 million unique TCR beta chains, approximately 10 million shared. Assay used: immunoSEQ multiplex PCR; TCRdb lists only in-frame clones, some missing. V and J calls and clone size are those listed in that table; D and trimming were worked out from the DNA. Of 100,000 or so clones in the sample, roughly 83% were seen once. The CDR3 is 12 residues long. Germline loops: CDR1 ENHRY, CDR2 SYGVKD. V was shortened by 6 bases and J by 9 bases, with 12 bases between the two germline ends. Turning to this clone: The antigen is unknown.

The receptor's source is a man between 18 and 35 years old in good health and CMV-seronegative. The sequencing input was PBMCs. This chain uses TRBV10-3 with TRBJ2-1, with D maybe TRBD2 (5 bases). The CDR3 loop reads CAISGVSGEQFF. As DNA, the CDR3 is TGTGCCATCAGCGGGGTTTCGGGTGAGCAGTTCTTC.